The next 3 T cell receptor beta chains were all read from a single sample in a study of cytomegalovirus exposure and HLA in healthy donors. A multiplex PCR was run with 60 Vbeta primers and 13 Jbeta primers. The method was immunoSEQ multiplex PCR; TCRdb's version includes in-frame clones alone and lacks a portion of them. Of 95,000 to 100,000 clones in the sample, around four fifths were seen once. Material: PBMCs. The origin of the receptors is a man aged 35 to 55 in good health and CMV-seronegative.

The chain uses TRBV5-6 and TRBJ1-6; TRBD1 might be the D (5 bases). CDR3 length equals 14 residues. The V and J ends lost 2 bases and 8 bases respectively, with 11 bases between them. Per germline, CDR1 SGHDT and CDR2 YYEEEE. CDR3 protein: CASSFSQGDSPLHF. In nucleotides, the CDR3 is TGTGCCAGCAGCTTCTCTCAGGGTGATTCACCCCTCCACTTT.

CDR3 sequence reads: CASSPGGNQPQHF. The CDR3 coding sequence is TGTGCCAGCAGCCCGGGGGGCAATCAGCCCCAGCATTTT. This rearrangement joins TRBV6-1 to TRBJ1-5; possibly TRBD1 for D (5 bases). The CDR3 loop spans 13 amino acids. Germline V lookup: CDR1 MNHNS, CDR2 SASEGT. Trimming shortened V by 6 bases and J by 2 bases, and 8 bases separated the two germline ends.

The chain links TRBV4-1 to TRBJ2-3; 7 nucleotides agree with TRBD1. This CDR3 spans 15 amino acids. V lost 0 bases to trimming and J lost 4 bases; unmatched junction nucleotides: 4. Germline V gene sequence: CDR1 MGHRA, CDR2 YSYEKL. CDR3 coding DNA: TGCGCCAGCAGCCAAGATGACAGGGACGCAGATACGCAGTATTTT. Translating it yields CASSQDDRDADTQYF.